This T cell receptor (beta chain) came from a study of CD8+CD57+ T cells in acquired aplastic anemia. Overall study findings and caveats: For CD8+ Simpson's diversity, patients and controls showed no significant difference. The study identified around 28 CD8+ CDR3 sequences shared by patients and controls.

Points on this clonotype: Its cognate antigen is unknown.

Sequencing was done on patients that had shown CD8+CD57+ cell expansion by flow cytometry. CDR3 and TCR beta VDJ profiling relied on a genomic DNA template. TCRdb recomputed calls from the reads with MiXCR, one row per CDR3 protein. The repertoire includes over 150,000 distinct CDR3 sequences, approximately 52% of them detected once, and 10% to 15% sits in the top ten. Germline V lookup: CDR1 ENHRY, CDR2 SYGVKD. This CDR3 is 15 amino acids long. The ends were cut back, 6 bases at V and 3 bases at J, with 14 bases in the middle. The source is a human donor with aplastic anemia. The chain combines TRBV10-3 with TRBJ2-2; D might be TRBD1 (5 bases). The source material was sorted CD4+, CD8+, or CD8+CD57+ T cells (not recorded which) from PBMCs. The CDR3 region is CAIRQAGSDTGELFF. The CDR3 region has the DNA TGTGCCATCAGGCAGGCAGGGTCGGACACCGGGGAGCTGTTTTTT.